This T cell receptor (beta chain) was observed in a study of shared clonotypes between healthy human individuals. Study in general: CD4 naive and memory got three plates each, CD8 naive two, CD8 memory one.

V shed 5 bases, J shed 0 bases, and the junction held 6 bases outside the gene matches. CDR1 and CDR2 (germline): SEHNR, FQNEAQ (reference sequence). The CDR3 is 16 amino acids. CD45RA+ naive and CD45RA-negative memory subsets were separated from CD4+ cells. TCRdb's copy holds only in-frame clones and misses some; the assay was immunoSEQ multiplex PCR. The data hold around 1.5 million clones, with 95% to 99% observed a single time. The rearrangement links TRBV7-9 to TRBJ2-7; TRBD2 matches at 11 bases. The sequence was obtained from a man younger than 40 in good health. The sequenced sample was naive CD4+ T cells sorted from blood. Subset given: CD45RA+ positively selected. The CDR3 protein is CASSTPSGRSSYEQYF. CDR3 nucleotides: TGTGCCAGCAGCACTCCTAGCGGGAGGTCCTCCTACGAGCAGTACTTC.